These 26 T cell receptor beta chains share one sample of origin, sequenced in a study of T cells in Graves' hyperthyroidism and ophthalmopathy. Researchers took RNA transcripts and amplified the TCR beta CDR3 regions from them. A set of HTBI primers served as the primers for a first-round RT-PCR of the TCR CDR3. TCRdb fed the multiplex PCR reads into MiXCR, producing one record per CDR3 protein. The table records about 610,000 distinct CDR3 sequences, about a sixth of them present only once. Sequenced input: blood. The source of these receptors is a woman in her thirties or forties with Graves' ophthalmopathy.

Many counts were recorded for this clonotype. The rearrangement uses TRBV7-8 and TRBJ2-4; 7 nucleotides match TRBD2. The germline CDR1 and CDR2 sequences are SGHVS and FQNEAQ. V dropped 1 base and J dropped 4; count of bases not matched to a gene: 7. The length of the CDR3 is 16 residues. The CDR3 nucleotides read TGTGCCAGCAGCTTAGGGGCTAGCGGAGTTAAAAACATTCAGTACTTC. Amino acid sequence: CASSLGASGVKNIQYF. Using reference TRBV7-8 and TRBJ2-4 for the parts outside the CDR3, the full variable domain is GAGVSQSPRYKVAKRGQDVALRCDPISGHVSLFWYQQALGQGPEFLTYFQNEAQLDKSGLPSDRFFAERPEGSVSTLKIQRTQQEDSAVYLCASSLGASGVKNIQYFGAGTRLSVL.

This clonotype was counted only a few times. This chain connects TRBV20-1 to TRBJ2-7, with 12 bases fitting TRBD2. In germline, CDR1 is DFQATT, CDR2 SNEGSKA (reference sequence). The CDR3 is 14 residues long. V dropped 6 bases and J dropped 2; count of bases not matched to a gene: 5. Here the CDR3 reads CSAPTSGSPYEQYF. CDR3 nucleotide sequence: TGCAGTGCCCCGACTAGCGGGAGTCCCTACGAGCAGTACTTC.

The chain joins TRBV9 to TRBJ1-1; tentatively, D is TRBD1 (5 bases). Germline lookup yields CDR1 SGDLS and CDR2 YYNGEE. V was shortened by 0 bases and J by 0 bases, with 9 bases between the two germline ends. The CDR3 has 15 amino acids. DNA of the CDR3: TGTGCCAGCAGCGTAGAGGGGATCATGAACACTGAAGCTTTCTTT. This gives the protein CASSVEGIMNTEAFF.

Remarks on this clonotype: A read error is likely, as this CDR3 ends without the conserved phenylalanine or tryptophan. The chain couples TRBV28 to TRBJ1-2; no definite D call. This CDR3 spans 13 amino acids. The germline V gene has CDR1 MDHEN and CDR2 SYDVKM. Trimming pared 4 bases from V and 0 bases from J, leaving 6 bases between. In nucleotides, the CDR3 is TGTGCCAGCAGTTCTACAGCTAACTATGGCTACACCTCC. Protein sequence: CASSSTANYGYTS.

In this sample, this clonotype turned up many times. The V and J genes are TRBV6-1 and TRBJ2-5, with 7 bases identical to TRBD2. There are 14 residues in the CDR3. Trimming took 5 bases from V and 5 from J; bases not matched to a gene: 8. Germline V gives CDR1 MNHNS, CDR2 SASEGT. The DNA for the CDR3 is TGTGCCAGCAGTACCTGGACTAGTAGGGAGACCCAGTACTTC. Translated, it gives CASSTWTSRETQYF.

This clonotype has ten or more counts. The V gene is TRBV5-1, the J gene TRBJ2-3; the D is unclear. Germline loops: CDR1 SGHRS, CDR2 YFSETQ. The CDR3 consists of 15 residues. V shed 5 bases and J shed 0 bases, with 13 bases lying between them. CDR3 coding DNA: TGCGCCAGCAGACCTCTACCCCGAAGCACAGATACGCAGTATTTT. It encodes CASRPLPRSTDTQYF.

This clonotype has at least ten counts. The chain employs TRBV28 and TRBJ1-1, with unresolved D. V was trimmed by 6 bases and J by 0 bases, leaving 14 bases between them. The CDR3 runs to 15 residues. Germline lookup yields CDR1 MDHEN and CDR2 SYDVKM. CDR3 DNA: TGTGCCAGCAGCCCTCCTGGGGTGGTGAACACTGAAGCTTTCTTT. Protein product: CASSPPGVVNTEAFF.

At least ten counts were recorded for this clonotype. The rearrangement joins TRBV3-1 to TRBJ1-2; D gene ambiguous. Germline lookup yields CDR1 LGHDT and CDR2 YNNKEL (reference sequence). The CDR3 runs to 13 residues. Trimming removed 5 bases at V and 6 bases at J, with 13 bases between. The CDR3 nucleotides are TGTGCCAGCAGCTTCGACATGCTCGATGGCTACACCTTC. Translating gives CASSFDMLDGYTF.

A remark on this clonotype: A much larger clone sits a single nucleotide away, making a read error possible. The J gene is TRBJ2-7, the V gene TRBV30; no reliable D call. Trimming removed 5 bases at V and 7 bases at J, with 12 bases between. This CDR3 comprises 11 residues. Germline CDR1 is GTSNPN and CDR2 is SVGIG (reference sequence). CDR3 nucleotide sequence: TGTGCCTGGGGTATACAGCGAGAGCAGTACTTC. The encoded protein is CAWGIQREQYF.

This clonotype was counted many times. The chain employs TRBV30 and TRBJ2-2; TRBD1 or TRBD2 may be the D gene (5 bases each). Per germline, CDR1 GTSNPN and CDR2 SVGIG (reference sequence). The V and J ends lost 3 bases and 0 bases respectively, with 14 bases between them. CDR3 length: 16 amino acids. The CDR3 DNA follows: TGTGCCTGGAGAATATGGGACGTAGCGAACACCGGGGAGCTGTTTTTT. It specifies CAWRIWDVANTGELFF.

This clonotype was observed at least ten times. The chain joins TRBV20-1 to TRBJ2-7; possible D gene TRBD2, 6 bases. Germline V lookup: CDR1 DFQATT, CDR2 SNEGSKA (reference sequence). CDR3 length: 13 residues. V lost 3 bases, J lost 2 bases, and 11 bases lay in between. CDR3 sequence: CSASGGFTYEQYF. CDR3 coding DNA: TGCAGTGCTAGTGGGGGGTTCACCTACGAGCAGTACTTC.

The rearrangement uses TRBV7-3 and TRBJ2-1; maybe TRBD2 (6 bases). The CDR3 is 16 residues long. In germline, CDR1 is SGHTA, CDR2 FQGTGA. V was shortened by 2 bases and J by 3 bases, with 14 bases between the two germline ends. CDR3 residues: CASSLEGGVNYNEQFF. CDR3 coding DNA: TGTGCCAGCAGCTTAGAGGGCGGGGTGAACTACAATGAGCAGTTCTTC.

This clonotype showed up just once. The genes are TRBV20-1 and TRBJ2-4; 12 nucleotides match TRBD1. The trim removed 5 bases at V and 9 bases at J, leaving 11 bases unmatched. This CDR3 is 15 amino acids long. From germline, CDR1 is DFQATT and CDR2 SNEGSKA (reference sequence). This CDR3 reads CSAQLPGQGAIIQYF. Here the CDR3 DNA reads TGCAGTGCTCAATTACCGGGACAGGGGGCGATCATTCAGTACTTC.

The chain couples TRBV5-1 to TRBJ2-3, with D possibly being TRBD1 (8 bases). V was trimmed by 6 bases and J by 4 bases, leaving 15 bases between them. The CDR3 totals 14 residues. CDR1 is SGHRS and CDR2 is YFSETQ in the germline V gene. In nucleotides, the CDR3 is TGCGCCAGCAATACAGGGGGGGTAGCAGATACGCAGTATTTT. Translation gives CASNTGGVADTQYF.

Only a few counts were recorded for this clonotype. V gene TRBV12-3 or TRBV12-4 combines with J gene TRBJ2-3, with TRBD1 as a possible D gene (5 bases). This CDR3 is 12 amino acids long. V shed 9 bases and J shed 9 bases, with 16 bases lying between them. In nucleotides, the CDR3 is TGTGCCAGTAGATGGGGCTTCCAGACGCAGTATTTT. Its translation is CASRWGFQTQYF.

The rearrangement joins TRBV29-1 to TRBJ1-1; D call uncertain. V was cut by 2 bases and J by 0 bases, with 4 bases left in between. The CDR3 consists of 12 residues. The germline V gene has CDR1 SQVTM and CDR2 ANQGSEA. CDR3 in DNA: TGCAGCGTTGAATTGATGAACACTGAAGCTTTCTTT. Translation gives CSVELMNTEAFF.

Ten or more counts support this clonotype. V is TRBV7-9 and J is TRBJ2-3; 9 positions match TRBD1. The V gene end was trimmed by 2 bases and the J gene end by 3 bases; junction bases not matched to a gene: 6. This CDR3 region has 16 residues. CDR1 and CDR2 from the germline V gene are SEHNR and FQNEAQ (reference sequence). The CDR3 loop reads CASSLTSGTGTDTQYF. CDR3 nucleotide sequence: TGTGCCAGCAGCTTAACGTCCGGGACAGGGACAGATACGCAGTATTTT.

The chain recombines TRBV3-1 with TRBJ1-3, with 8 bases identical to TRBD1. The germline gives CDR1 LGHDT, CDR2 YNNKEL (reference sequence). The CDR3 consists of 15 residues. V dropped 3 bases and J dropped 7; count of bases not matched to a gene: 8. CDR3 loop: CASSQLGTGLNTIYF. The CDR3 DNA follows: TGTGCCAGCAGCCAGCTAGGGACAGGCCTGAACACCATATATTTT.

The rearrangement joins TRBV7-8 to TRBJ2-5; D perhaps matches TRBD1 (7 bases). Germline loops: CDR1 SGHVS, CDR2 FQNEAQ. Trimming left V 6 bases short and J 0 bases short, with 17 bases between. The CDR3 totals 16 residues. The CDR3 protein is CASSSPAGQYQETQYF. The CDR3 DNA reads as TGTGCCAGCAGTTCCCCGGCGGGACAGTACCAAGAGACCCAGTACTTC.

This clonotype was detected many times. V and J are TRBV12-3 or TRBV12-4 and TRBJ2-3, with D maybe TRBD2 (5 bases). CDR3 length equals 17 residues. Trimming shortened V by 5 bases and J by 0 bases, and 18 bases separated the two germline ends. The DNA of the CDR3 is TGTGCCAGCAGTACACCCGCCGGACTGTTTAGCACAGATACGCAGTATTTT. It yields the protein CASSTPAGLFSTDTQYF.

This sequence joins TRBV30 and TRBJ1-1; D possibly corresponds to TRBD1 (5 bases). The CDR3 is 13 amino acids. Germline lookup yields CDR1 GTSNPN and CDR2 SVGIG (reference sequence). Trimming removed 1 base from V and 5 bases from J, with 11 bases in between. For the CDR3, the DNA is TGTGCCTGGAGTGCCGCCAGGGTAACTGAAGCTTTCTTT. Protein product: CAWSAARVTEAFF.

The table lists this clonotype with many counts. The V call is TRBV28, the J call TRBJ1-3; D gene uncertain. Germline CDR1 and CDR2: MDHEN and SYDVKM. V was cut by 5 bases and J by 3 bases, with 11 bases left in between. This CDR3 is 14 amino acids long. The CDR3 is CASSPQLVGNTIYF. The CDR3 nucleotides are TGTGCCAGCAGTCCACAATTAGTTGGAAACACCATATATTTT.

V and J are TRBV29-1 and TRBJ2-1, with D uncertain. V was trimmed by 7 bases and J by 0 bases, leaving 10 bases between them. CDR1 is SQVTM and CDR2 is ANQGSEA in the germline V gene. The CDR3 extends over 13 amino acids. The CDR3 here is CSGAVSSYNEQFF. In nucleotides, the CDR3 is TGCAGCGGAGCAGTAAGCTCCTACAATGAGCAGTTCTTC.

This clonotype occurred a few times. The DNA of the CDR3 is TGCAGTGCTAGAGATCCTACTAGCGGGGGGCACCATGACAATGAGCAGTTCTTC. It specifies CSARDPTSGGHHDNEQFF. The chain carries TRBV20-1 and TRBJ2-1; 12 nucleotides agree with TRBD2. V gave up 0 bases and J gave up 5 bases; unmatched junction bases: 11. Germline CDR1 and CDR2: DFQATT and SNEGSKA (reference sequence). The CDR3 length is 18 residues.

This clonotype appeared a few times. This chain links TRBV19 with TRBJ2-3; D is perhaps TRBD2 (5 bases). The V gene's germline CDR1 is LNHDA and CDR2 SQIVND (reference sequence). V gave up 8 bases and J gave up 1 base, with 16 bases separating them. This CDR3 contains 15 residues. The CDR3 DNA sequence: TGTGCCAGTCGGCGTCGGGAAAGTGGCACAGATACGCAGTATTTT. Its protein product is CASRRRESGTDTQYF.

This clonotype showed up many times. The chain employs TRBV12-3 or TRBV12-4 and TRBJ2-3, with 10 bases aligning to TRBD1. V was clipped by 5 bases and J by 6 bases; unmatched bases: 11. The CDR3 totals 16 residues. CDR3 region: CASSLFGTGVKDTQYF. For the CDR3, the DNA is TGTGCCAGCAGTCTTTTCGGGACAGGGGTTAAGGATACGCAGTATTTT.